A selection of T cell receptor beta chains follows, all from one sample in a study of spatial heterogeneity in lung cancer. TCRdb independently ran MiXCR on the 5' RACE reads; one entry per CDR3 protein. The sample includes about 50,000 distinct CDR3 sequences, 7.5% to 9% of them seen just once. Sequenced material: PBMCs, taken at surgery. These receptors all come from a female donor with early-stage non-small cell lung cancer. The CDR3 runs from the conserved cysteine through the conserved F or W. The order of the fields is V gene, J gene, CDR3 protein.

TRBV10-1,TRBJ2-7,CASLAEDSIYEQYF
TRBV29-1,TRBJ2-1,CSVDNNEQFF
TRBV20-1,TRBJ2-1,CSAATRNYNEQFF
TRBV10-3,TRBJ2-1,CAIRDLAGGLNEQFF
TRBV11-1,TRBJ2-1,CASSTPRRTPSYNEQFF
TRBV30,TRBJ1-1,CAWSPGTAAFF
TRBV9,TRBJ2-1,CASSVDRGGTYNEQFF
TRBV11-2,TRBJ2-1,CASSPGLADNEQFF
TRBV19,TRBJ2-4,CASSIGLGRAKNIQYF
TRBV5-1,TRBJ2-5,CASSLSSLAGYQETQYF
TRBV24-1,TRBJ2-5,CATSDRNRPWTQYF
TRBV4-3,TRBJ2-7,CASSQGHANRARSVEQYF